The 4 T cell receptor beta chains below were found in one sample sequenced in a study of memory CD4+ T cells and cytomegalovirus serostatus. Method: immunoSEQ multiplex PCR; TCRdb's copy keeps in-frame clones and lacks some. The sample has 55,000 to 75,000 clones; 82% are singletons. Single viable CD3+CD4+CD8-CD45RO+ cells were sorted as the memory CD4+ T cells. The specimen was memory CD4+ T cells from blood. The receptors come from an adult in good health and CMV-seronegative.

The chain combines TRBV4-1 with TRBJ2-3; 7 positions match TRBD1. Per germline, CDR1 MGHRA and CDR2 YSYEKL. V shed 1 base and J 4 bases; nucleotides not matched to a gene: 5. The CDR3 extends over 15 amino acids. The CDR3 here is CASSQGDRDADTQYF. CDR3 sequence (DNA): TGCGCCAGCAGCCAAGGTGACAGGGATGCAGATACGCAGTATTTT.

The rearrangement uses TRBV6-5 and TRBJ2-5; 7 positions match TRBD2. The CDR3 is 15 residues long. CDR1 and CDR2 (germline): MNHEY, SVGAGI. With V trimmed by 5 bases and J by 1 base, 7 bases remained unmatched. The CDR3 reads CASSPSGATQETQYF. DNA for the CDR3: TGTGCCAGCAGTCCAAGCGGGGCCACCCAAGAGACCCAGTACTTC.

The rearrangement links TRBV6-1 to TRBJ2-7; D is possibly TRBD2 (5 bases). V was clipped by 6 bases and J by 2 bases, with 11 bases between them. Germline lookup yields CDR1 MNHNS and CDR2 SASEGT. CDR3 length: 13 residues. The CDR3 DNA follows: TGTGCCAGCAGGGATTCACTAGCCTACGAGCAGTACTTC. It is translated as CASRDSLAYEQYF.

The rearrangement links TRBV5-1 to TRBJ1-6, with 7 bases matching TRBD1. The CDR3 extends over 16 amino acids. Germline V gives CDR1 SGHRS, CDR2 YFSETQ. With V trimmed by 4 bases and J by 2 bases, 6 bases remained unmatched. The chain's CDR3 is CASSASTGTYNSPLHF. In DNA form, the CDR3 reads TGCGCCAGCAGCGCTTCGACAGGGACCTATAATTCACCCCTCCACTTT.